The clone carrying this T cell receptor beta chain has a handful of counts. Its antigen is currently unknown. This sample was included in a study of identifying expanded T cells in peripheral blood. Study-level findings and limits: Clone count variance between roughly 2-week samples rose with total template count.

No infections or other immune events were documented during collection. Method: immunoSEQ multiplex PCR; TCRdb's copy keeps in-frame clones and lacks some. The repertoire has more than 65,000 clones, about 88% of them found once; the top ten carry around 3%. V shed 1 base and J shed 3 bases, with 13 bases lying between them. Germline CDR1 reads LNHNV; CDR2 reads YYDKDF (reference sequence). This CDR3 spans 15 amino acids. The gene calls are TRBV15 and TRBJ2-7; D possibly corresponds to TRBD1 (7 bases). The sequenced sample was blood. This clonotype was obtained from a person aged 18 to 69 in good health. The CDR3 nucleotides are TGTGCCACCAGCAGAGTACCAGGGGGGATCTACGAGCAGTACTTC. Its protein product is CATSRVPGGIYEQYF. The entire variable domain, with the rest obtained from reference TRBV15 and TRBJ2-7, is as follows: DAMVIQNPRYQVTQFGKPVTLSCSQTLNHNVMYWYQQKSSQAPKLLFHYYDKDFNNEADTPDNFQSRRPNTSFCFLDIRSPGLGDTAMYLCATSRVPGGIYEQYFGPGTRLTVT.